The present T cell receptor (beta chain) was sequenced within a study of OX40 agonist ivuxolimab in advanced cancers. Sequencing used immunoSEQ multiplex PCR; TCRdb keeps in-frame clones, though not all of them. The sample carries 75,000 to 100,000 clones, over 90% recorded once. Germline V lookup: CDR1 MGHRA, CDR2 YSYEKL. This CDR3 has 16 residues. V gave up 4 bases and J gave up 1 base; unmatched junction bases: 5. The sequenced sample was CD4+ or CD8+ T cells sorted from blood, obtained in a trial of the OX40 agonist ivuxolimab. The chain combines TRBV4-1 with TRBJ2-2, with TRBD2 matching over 8 bases. This clonotype was obtained from an adult with an advanced solid tumor such as melanoma, head and neck, liver or kidney cancer. The CDR3 here is CASSRHSGENTGELFF. CDR3 DNA sequence: TGCGCCAGCAGCCGACATAGCGGGGAGAACACCGGGGAGCTGTTTTTT.